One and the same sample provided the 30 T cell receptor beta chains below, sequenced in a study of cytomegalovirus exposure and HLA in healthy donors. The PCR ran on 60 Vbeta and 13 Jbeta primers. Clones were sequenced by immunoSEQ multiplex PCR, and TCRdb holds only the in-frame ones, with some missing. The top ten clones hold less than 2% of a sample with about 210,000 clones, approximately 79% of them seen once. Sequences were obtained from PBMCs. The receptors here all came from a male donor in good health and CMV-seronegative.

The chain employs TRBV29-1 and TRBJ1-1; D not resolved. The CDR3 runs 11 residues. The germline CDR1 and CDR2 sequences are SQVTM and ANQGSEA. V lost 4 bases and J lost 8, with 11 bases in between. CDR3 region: CSVAELYEAFF. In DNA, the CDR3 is TGCAGCGTTGCCGAGCTCTACGAAGCTTTCTTT.

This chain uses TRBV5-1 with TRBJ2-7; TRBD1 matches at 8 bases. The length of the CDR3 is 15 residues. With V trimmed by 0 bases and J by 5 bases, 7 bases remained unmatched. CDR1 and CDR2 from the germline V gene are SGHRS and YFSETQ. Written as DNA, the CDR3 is TGCGCCAGCAGCTTGGCCTTAGGACAGGGTAACGAGCAGTACTTC. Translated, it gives CASSLALGQGNEQYF. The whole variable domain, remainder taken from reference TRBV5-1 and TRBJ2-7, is KAGVTQTPRYLIKTRGQQVTLSCSPISGHRSVSWYQQTPGQGLQFLFEYFSETQRNKGNFPGRFSGRQFSNSRSEMNVSTLELGDSALYLCASSLALGQGNEQYFGPGTRLTVT.

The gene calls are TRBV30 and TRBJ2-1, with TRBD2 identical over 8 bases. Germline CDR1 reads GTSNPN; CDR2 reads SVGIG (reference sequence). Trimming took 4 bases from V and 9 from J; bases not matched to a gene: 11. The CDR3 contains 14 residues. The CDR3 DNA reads TGTGCCTGGACCCTCCGGGGGGGGCGGCCTGAGCAGTTCTTC. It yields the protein CAWTLRGGRPEQFF.

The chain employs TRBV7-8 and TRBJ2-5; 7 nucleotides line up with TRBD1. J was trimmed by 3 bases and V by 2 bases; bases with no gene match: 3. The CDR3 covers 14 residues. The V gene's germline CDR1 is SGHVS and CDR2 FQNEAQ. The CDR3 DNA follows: TGTGCCAGCAGCTTAATGGGACAGAAAGAGACCCAGTACTTC. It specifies CASSLMGQKETQYF.

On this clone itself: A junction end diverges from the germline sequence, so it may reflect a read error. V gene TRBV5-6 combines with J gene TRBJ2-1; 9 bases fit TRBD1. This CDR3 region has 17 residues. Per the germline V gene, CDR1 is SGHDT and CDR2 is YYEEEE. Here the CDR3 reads CASRLGPEGQGYNEQFF. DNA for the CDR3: TGTGCCAGCAGGTTGGGCCCGGAGGGACAGGGTTACAATGAGCAGTTCTTC.

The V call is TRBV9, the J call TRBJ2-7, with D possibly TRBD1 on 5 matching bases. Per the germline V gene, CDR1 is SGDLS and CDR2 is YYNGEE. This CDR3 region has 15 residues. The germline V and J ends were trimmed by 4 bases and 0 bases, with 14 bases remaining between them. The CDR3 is CASSIADSHSYEQYF. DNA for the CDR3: TGTGCCAGCAGCATCGCCGACAGTCACTCCTACGAGCAGTACTTC.

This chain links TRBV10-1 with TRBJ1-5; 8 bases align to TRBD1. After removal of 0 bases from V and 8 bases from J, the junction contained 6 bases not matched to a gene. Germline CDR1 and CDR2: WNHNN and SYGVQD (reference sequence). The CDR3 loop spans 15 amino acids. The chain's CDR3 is CASSESSRGLEPQHF. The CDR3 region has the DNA TGCGCCAGCAGTGAGTCGAGCAGGGGGCTTGAGCCCCAGCATTTT.

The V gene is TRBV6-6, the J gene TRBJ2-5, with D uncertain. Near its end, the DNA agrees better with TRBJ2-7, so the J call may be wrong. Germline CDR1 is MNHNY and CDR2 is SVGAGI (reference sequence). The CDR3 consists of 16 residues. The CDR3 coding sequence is TGTGCCAGCAGCTCCCCCTCGGCGAGGAGCTCCTACGAGCAGTACTTC. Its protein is CASSSPSARSSYEQYF.

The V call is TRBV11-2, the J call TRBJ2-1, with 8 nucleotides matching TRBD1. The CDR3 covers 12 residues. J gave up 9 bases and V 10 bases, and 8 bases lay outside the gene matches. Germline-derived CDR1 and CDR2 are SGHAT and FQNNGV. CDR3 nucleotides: TGTGCCACCCAACAGGGGGTTGTTGAGCAGTTCTTC. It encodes CATQQGVVEQFF.

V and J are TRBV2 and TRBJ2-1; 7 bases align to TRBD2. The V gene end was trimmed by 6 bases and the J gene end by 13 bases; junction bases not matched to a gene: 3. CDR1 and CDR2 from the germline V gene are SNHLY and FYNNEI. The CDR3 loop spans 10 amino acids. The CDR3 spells CASRGGAQFF. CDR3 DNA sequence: TGTGCCAGCAGGGGAGGGGCACAGTTCTTC. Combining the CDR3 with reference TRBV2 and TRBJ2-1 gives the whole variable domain EPEVTQTPSHQVTQMGQEVILRCVPISNHLYFYWYRQILGQKVEFLVSFYNNEISEKSEIFDDQFSVERPDGSNFTLKIRSTKLEDSAMYFCASRGGAQFFGPGTRLTVL.

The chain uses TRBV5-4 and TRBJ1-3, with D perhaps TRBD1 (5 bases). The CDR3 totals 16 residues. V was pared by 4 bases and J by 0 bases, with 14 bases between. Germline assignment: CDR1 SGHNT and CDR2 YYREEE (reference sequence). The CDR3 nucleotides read TGTGCCAGCAGCGAAAGACAGTTTCACTCTGGAAACACCATATATTTT. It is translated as CASSERQFHSGNTIYF.

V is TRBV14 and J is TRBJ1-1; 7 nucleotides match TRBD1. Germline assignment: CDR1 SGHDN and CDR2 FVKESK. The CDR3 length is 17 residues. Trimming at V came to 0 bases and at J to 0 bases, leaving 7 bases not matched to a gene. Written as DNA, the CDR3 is TGTGCCAGCAGCCAAGATAGGTGGGGACAGCTGAACACTGAAGCTTTCTTT. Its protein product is CASSQDRWGQLNTEAFF.

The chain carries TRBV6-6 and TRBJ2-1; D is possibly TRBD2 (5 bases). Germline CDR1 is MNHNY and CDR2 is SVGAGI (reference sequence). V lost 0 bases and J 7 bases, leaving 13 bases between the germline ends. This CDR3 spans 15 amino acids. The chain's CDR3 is CASSYSGALKNEQFF. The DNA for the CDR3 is TGTGCCAGCAGTTACTCGGGAGCATTGAAAAATGAGCAGTTCTTC.

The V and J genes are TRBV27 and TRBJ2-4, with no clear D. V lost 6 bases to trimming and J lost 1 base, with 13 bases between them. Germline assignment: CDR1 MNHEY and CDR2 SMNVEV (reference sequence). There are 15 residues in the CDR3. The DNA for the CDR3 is TGTGCCAGCAGCCCCCTTAGTAAGGCCAAAAACATTCAGTACTTC. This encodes CASSPLSKAKNIQYF.

The CDR3, as DNA: TGTGCCAGCAGATCACAGGGACGGGGGGAGCTGTTTTTT. Translation gives CASRSQGRGELFF. V usage is TRBV5-6 and J usage is TRBJ2-2; D possibly corresponds to TRBD1 (6 bases). This CDR3 has 13 residues. Germline lookup yields CDR1 SGHDT and CDR2 YYEEEE. The ends were cut back, 5 bases at V and 8 bases at J, with 13 bases in the middle.

The CDR3 loop is CASSVDPSGNLEQYF. DNA for the CDR3: TGTGCCAGCAGCGTAGATCCTAGCGGGAACCTCGAGCAGTACTTC. V gene TRBV9 combines with J gene TRBJ2-5; 9 bases are a match to TRBD2. The DNA end is a closer match to TRBJ2-7, so the J assignment may be wrong. From germline, CDR1 is SGDLS and CDR2 YYNGEE. CDR3 size: 15 residues.

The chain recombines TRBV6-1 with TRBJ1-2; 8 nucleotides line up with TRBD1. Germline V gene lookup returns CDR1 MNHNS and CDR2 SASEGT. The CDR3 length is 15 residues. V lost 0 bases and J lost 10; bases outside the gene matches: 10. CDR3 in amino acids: CASSEAQGAFFFYTF. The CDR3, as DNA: TGTGCCAGCAGTGAAGCGCAGGGGGCCTTCTTCTTCTACACCTTC.

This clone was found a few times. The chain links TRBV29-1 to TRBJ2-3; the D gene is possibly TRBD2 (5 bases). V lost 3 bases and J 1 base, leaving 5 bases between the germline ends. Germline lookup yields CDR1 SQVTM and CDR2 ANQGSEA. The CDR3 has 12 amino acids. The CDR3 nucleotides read TGCAGCGTTGACGGGGGCACAGATACGCAGTATTTT. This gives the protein CSVDGGTDTQYF.

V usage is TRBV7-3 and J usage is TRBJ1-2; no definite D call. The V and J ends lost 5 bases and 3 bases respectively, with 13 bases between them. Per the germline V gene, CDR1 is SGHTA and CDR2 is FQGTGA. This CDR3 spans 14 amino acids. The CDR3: CASSAEIGDYGYTF. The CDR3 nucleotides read TGTGCCAGCAGCGCAGAAATCGGGGACTATGGCTACACCTTC. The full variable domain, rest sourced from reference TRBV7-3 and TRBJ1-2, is GAGVSQTPSNKVTEKGKYVELRCDPISGHTALYWYRQSLGQGPEFLIYFQGTGAADDSGLPNDRFFAVRPEGSVSTLKIQRTERGDSAVYLCASSAEIGDYGYTFGSGTRLTVV.

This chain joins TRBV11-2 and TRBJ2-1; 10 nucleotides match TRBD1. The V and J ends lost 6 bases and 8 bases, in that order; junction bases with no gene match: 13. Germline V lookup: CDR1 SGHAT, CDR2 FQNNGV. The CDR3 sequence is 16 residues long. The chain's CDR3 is CASRPLGTGDDDEQFF. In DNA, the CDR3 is TGTGCCAGCAGACCTCTAGGGACAGGGGACGACGATGAGCAGTTCTTC.

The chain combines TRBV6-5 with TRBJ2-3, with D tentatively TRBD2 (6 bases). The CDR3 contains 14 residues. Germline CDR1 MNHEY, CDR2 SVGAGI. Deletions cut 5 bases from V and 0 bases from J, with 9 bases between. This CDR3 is CASSPGTSTDTQYF. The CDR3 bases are TGTGCCAGCAGTCCCGGGACTAGCACAGATACGCAGTATTTT.

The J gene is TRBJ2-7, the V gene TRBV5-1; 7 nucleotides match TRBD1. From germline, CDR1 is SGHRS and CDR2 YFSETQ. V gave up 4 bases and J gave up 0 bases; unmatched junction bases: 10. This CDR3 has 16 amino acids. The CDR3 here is CASSALTGSLSYEQYF. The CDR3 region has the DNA TGCGCCAGCAGCGCTCTGACAGGGTCCCTCTCCTACGAGCAGTACTTC. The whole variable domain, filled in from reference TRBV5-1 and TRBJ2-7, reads KAGVTQTPRYLIKTRGQQVTLSCSPISGHRSVSWYQQTPGQGLQFLFEYFSETQRNKGNFPGRFSGRQFSNSRSEMNVSTLELGDSALYLCASSALTGSLSYEQYFGPGTRLTVT.

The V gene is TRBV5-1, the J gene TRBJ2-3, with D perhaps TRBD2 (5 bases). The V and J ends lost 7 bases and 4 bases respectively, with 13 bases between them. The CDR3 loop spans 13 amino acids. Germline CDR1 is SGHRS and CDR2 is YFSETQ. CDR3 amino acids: CASFASSSDTQYF. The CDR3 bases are TGCGCCAGCTTCGCTAGCTCATCAGATACGCAGTATTTT.

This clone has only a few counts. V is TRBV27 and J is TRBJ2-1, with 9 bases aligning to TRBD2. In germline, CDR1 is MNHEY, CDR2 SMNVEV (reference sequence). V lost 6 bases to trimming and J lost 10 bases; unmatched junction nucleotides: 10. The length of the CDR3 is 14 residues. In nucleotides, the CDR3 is TGTGCCAGCAGGGCGGGAGGGCCAAACTTAGAGCAGTTCTTC. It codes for CASRAGGPNLEQFF.

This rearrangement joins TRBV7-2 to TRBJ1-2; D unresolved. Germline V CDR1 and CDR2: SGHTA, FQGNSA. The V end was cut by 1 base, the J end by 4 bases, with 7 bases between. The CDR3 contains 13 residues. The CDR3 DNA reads TGTGCCAGCAGCTTAGAAGTCAGCTATGGCTACACCTTC. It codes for CASSLEVSYGYTF.

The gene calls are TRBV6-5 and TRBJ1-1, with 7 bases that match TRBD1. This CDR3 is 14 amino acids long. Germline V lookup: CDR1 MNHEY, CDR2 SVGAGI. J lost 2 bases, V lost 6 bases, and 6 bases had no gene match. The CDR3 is CASRQRQGNTEAFF. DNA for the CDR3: TGTGCCAGCAGACAAAGACAGGGTAACACTGAAGCTTTCTTT.

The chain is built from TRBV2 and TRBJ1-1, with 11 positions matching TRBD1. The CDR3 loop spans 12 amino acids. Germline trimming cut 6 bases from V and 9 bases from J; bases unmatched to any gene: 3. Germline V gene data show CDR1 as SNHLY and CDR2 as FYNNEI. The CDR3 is CASSEDRGQAFF. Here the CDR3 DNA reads TGTGCCAGCAGCGAGGACAGGGGGCAAGCTTTCTTT.

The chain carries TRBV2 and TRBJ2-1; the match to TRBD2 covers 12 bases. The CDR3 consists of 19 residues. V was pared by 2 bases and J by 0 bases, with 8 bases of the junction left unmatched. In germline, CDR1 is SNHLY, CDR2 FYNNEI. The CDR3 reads CASSERTSGVPSSYNEQFF. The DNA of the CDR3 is TGTGCCAGCAGTGAAAGGACTAGCGGGGTCCCAAGCTCCTACAATGAGCAGTTCTTC.

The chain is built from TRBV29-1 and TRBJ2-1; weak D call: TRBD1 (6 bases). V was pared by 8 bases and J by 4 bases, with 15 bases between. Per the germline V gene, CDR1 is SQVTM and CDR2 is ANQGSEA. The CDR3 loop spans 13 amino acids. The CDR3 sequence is CSLAGDLYNEQFF. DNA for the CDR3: TGCAGCTTGGCAGGGGATCTTTACAATGAGCAGTTCTTC.

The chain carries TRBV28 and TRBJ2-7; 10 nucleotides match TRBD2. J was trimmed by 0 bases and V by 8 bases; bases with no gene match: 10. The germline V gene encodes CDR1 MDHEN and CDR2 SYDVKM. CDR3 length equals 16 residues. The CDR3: CASPPSGTSASYEQYF. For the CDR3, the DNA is TGTGCCAGCCCTCCGAGCGGGACTAGCGCCTCCTACGAGCAGTACTTC.